This entry is about one T cell receptor (beta chain). This sample is drawn from a study of blood T cell repertoires in COVID-19. Clones were sequenced by immunoSEQ multiplex PCR, and TCRdb holds only the in-frame ones, with some missing. The sample lists approximately 250,000 clones; approximately 86% were seen once. Germline values: CDR1 SGDLS, CDR2 YYNGEE. The CDR3 contains 16 residues. V lost 0 bases, J lost 0 bases, and 10 bases lay in between. Sequencing used peripheral blood. The sequence was obtained from a human donor in a cohort sampled during active COVID-19. The chain employs TRBV9 and TRBJ1-3; D is ambiguous. As DNA, the CDR3 is TGTGCCAGCAGCGTAGGAGGATCCTCCTCTGGAAACACCATATATTTT. This translates into CASSVGGSSSGNTIYF. Complete variable domain (other parts from reference TRBV9 and TRBJ1-3): DSGVTQTPKHLITATGQRVTLRCSPRSGDLSVYWYQQSLDQGLQFLIQYYNGEERAKGNILERFSAQQFPDLHSELNLSSLELGDSALYFCASSVGGSSSGNTIYFGEGSWLTVV.